These 13 T cell receptor beta chains came from one sample sequenced in a study of shared clonotypes between healthy human individuals. Assay: immunoSEQ multiplex PCR; the TCRdb copy retains only in-frame clones and omits some. The repertoire holds around 1.5 million clones, around 98% seen once, with about 0.45% in the top ten. The sample was naive CD4+ T cells sorted from blood. The subset: CD45RA+ positively selected. All receptors derive from a man aged 25 to 40 in good health.

This chain uses TRBV5-8 with TRBJ1-2; D gene unclear. Trimming pared 4 bases from V and 4 bases from J, leaving 17 bases between. Looked up from germline, CDR1 is SGHTS and CDR2 is YDEGEE. The CDR3 runs to 15 residues. Here the CDR3 reads CASSPFREHGYGYTF. The CDR3 bases are TGTGCCAGCAGCCCTTTCCGCGAACATGGCTATGGCTACACCTTC.

This chain uses TRBV5-4 with TRBJ2-7; 14 nucleotides match TRBD2. V was pared by 4 bases and J by 3 bases, with 6 bases of the junction left unmatched. The V gene's germline CDR1 is SGHNT and CDR2 YYREEE (reference sequence). CDR3 length: 16 amino acids. The CDR3 spells CASSRTTSGRGYEQYF. Written as DNA, the CDR3 is TGTGCCAGCAGCCGTACGACTAGCGGGAGGGGCTACGAGCAGTACTTC. Using reference TRBV5-4 and TRBJ2-7 for the parts outside the CDR3, the full variable domain is ETGVTQSPTHLIKTRGQQVTLRCSSQSGHNTVSWYQQALGQGPQFIFQYYREEENGRGNFPPRFSGLQFPNYSSELNVNALELDDSALYLCASSRTTSGRGYEQYFGPGTRLTVT.

Details on this clone: Other nucleotide sequences in the sample specify the same CDR3. The CDR3 nucleotides read TGTGCCAGCAGCTTAGCGAGTTGGGAGACCCAGTACTTC. Amino acid sequence: CASSLASWETQYF. This rearrangement joins TRBV11-3 to TRBJ2-5; D is unclear. The CDR3 contains 13 residues. In germline, CDR1 is SGHNT, CDR2 YENEEA. V gave up 1 base and J gave up 5 bases, with 8 bases separating them. The variable domain in full, completed from reference TRBV11-3 and TRBJ2-5, reads EAGVVQSPRYKIIEKKQPVAFWCNPISGHNTLYWYLQNLGQGPELLIRYENEEAVDDSQLPKDRFSAERLKGVDSTLKIQPAELGDSAVYLCASSLASWETQYFGPGTRLLVL.

The chain combines TRBV30 with TRBJ1-5; the D is unclear. CDR3 size: 13 residues. Trimming removed 3 bases from V and 5 bases from J, with 11 bases in between. Per the germline V gene, CDR1 is GTSNPN and CDR2 is SVGIG (reference sequence). The CDR3 DNA is TGTGCCTGGAGATCCCCGGGGTATCAGCCCCAGCATTTT. Protein product: CAWRSPGYQPQHF.

This chain joins TRBV27 and TRBJ2-1; D is unresolved. The CDR3 spans 14 residues. Trimming pared 2 bases from V and 2 bases from J, leaving 7 bases between. CDR1 is MNHEY, CDR2 SMNVEV, per germline (reference sequence). The CDR3 DNA reads TGTGCCAGCAGTTTAGGACGGACCTACAATGAGCAGTTCTTC. Protein sequence: CASSLGRTYNEQFF.

The rearrangement links TRBV27 to TRBJ2-5; D uncertain. V was shortened by 5 bases and J by 5 bases, with 15 bases between the two germline ends. Germline CDR1 and CDR2: MNHEY and SMNVEV (reference sequence). There are 14 residues in the CDR3. This CDR3 is CASSPEPRTETQYF. CDR3 coding DNA: TGTGCCAGCAGTCCAGAACCGAGAACCGAGACCCAGTACTTC.

The J gene is TRBJ2-7, the V gene TRBV5-4, with 13 bases identical to TRBD2. CDR1 is SGHNT, CDR2 YYREEE, per germline (reference sequence). J was trimmed by 5 bases and V by 4 bases; bases with no gene match: 6. The CDR3 extends over 15 amino acids. The CDR3 sequence: CASSQLAGGPHEQYF. In DNA, the CDR3 is TGTGCCAGCAGCCAACTAGCGGGAGGGCCACACGAGCAGTACTTC. The variable domain in full, with the rest retrieved from reference TRBV5-4 and TRBJ2-7, is ETGVTQSPTHLIKTRGQQVTLRCSSQSGHNTVSWYQQALGQGPQFIFQYYREEENGRGNFPPRFSGLQFPNYSSELNVNALELDDSALYLCASSQLAGGPHEQYFGPGTRLTVT.

This chain joins TRBV28 and TRBJ2-7; TRBD1 might be the D (6 bases). The germline V gene has CDR1 MDHEN and CDR2 SYDVKM. The CDR3 runs to 15 residues. Trimming cost V 2 bases and J 2 bases, with 13 bases left between them. Here the CDR3 reads CASSLVQGLTYEQYF. The CDR3 DNA reads as TGTGCCAGCAGTTTAGTACAGGGCCTTACCTACGAGCAGTACTTC.

This clone was found once. The rearrangement joins TRBV29-1 to TRBJ2-6; D perhaps matches TRBD2 (7 bases). The CDR3 has 15 residues. The germline V and J ends were trimmed by 6 bases and 2 bases, with 14 bases remaining between them. CDR1 is SQVTM and CDR2 is ANQGSEA in the germline V gene. CDR3 amino acids: CSVAAGATGANVLTF. Here the CDR3 DNA reads TGCAGCGTCGCTGCGGGGGCCACTGGGGCCAACGTCCTGACTTTC.

This chain uses TRBV18 with TRBJ2-2, with 10 bases aligning to TRBD2. V gave up 8 bases and J gave up 1 base; unmatched junction bases: 1. The length of the CDR3 is 14 residues. Germline CDR1 reads KGHSH; CDR2 reads LQKENI. The CDR3 region is CASRTSGNTGELFF. CDR3 sequence (DNA): TGTGCCAGCCGGACTAGCGGGAACACCGGGGAGCTGTTTTTT.

Regarding this clone: Sequence at one end of the junction differs from germline and may be a read error. The V call is TRBV19, the J call TRBJ2-2; possible D gene TRBD2, 6 bases. Germline loops: CDR1 LNHDA, CDR2 SQIVND (reference sequence). The CDR3 extends over 15 amino acids. The CDR3 coding sequence is TGTGCCAGTATGGACACCGGAGGGAACGCCGGGGAGCTGTTTTTT. Translating gives CASMDTGGNAGELFF.

The chain joins TRBV20-1 to TRBJ2-5, with a weak D call TRBD2 (6 bases). V was pared by 4 bases and J by 9 bases, with 12 bases between. Per germline, CDR1 DFQATT and CDR2 SNEGSKA (reference sequence). The CDR3 covers 11 residues. CDR3 residues: CSAKSPGAQYF. The CDR3 bases are TGCAGTGCTAAGTCCCCGGGGGCCCAGTACTTC.

The gene calls are TRBV6-1 and TRBJ1-1, with D possibly being TRBD1 (5 bases). CDR3 length equals 14 residues. From germline, CDR1 is MNHNS and CDR2 SASEGT. Trimming took 5 bases from V and 1 from J, leaving 11 bases between them. CDR3 DNA sequence: TGTGCCAGCAGTAGGGACCGCAGGAACACTGAAGCTTTCTTT. It specifies CASSRDRRNTEAFF.